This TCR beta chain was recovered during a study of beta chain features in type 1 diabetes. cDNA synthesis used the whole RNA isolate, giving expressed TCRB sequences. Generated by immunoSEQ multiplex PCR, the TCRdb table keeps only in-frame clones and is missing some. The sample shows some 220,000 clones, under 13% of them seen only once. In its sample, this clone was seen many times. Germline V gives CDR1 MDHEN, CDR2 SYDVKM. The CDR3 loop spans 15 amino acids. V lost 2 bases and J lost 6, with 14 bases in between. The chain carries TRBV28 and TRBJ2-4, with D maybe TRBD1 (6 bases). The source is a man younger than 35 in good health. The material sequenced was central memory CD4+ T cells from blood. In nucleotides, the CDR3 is TGTGCCAGCAGTTTAATGAAACAGGGCGGAAACATTCAGTACTTC. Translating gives CASSLMKQGGNIQYF. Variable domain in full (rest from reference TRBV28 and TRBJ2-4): DVKVTQSSRYLVKRTGEKVFLECVQDMDHENMFWYRQDPGLGLRLIYFSYDVKMKEKGDIPEGYSVSREKKERFSLILESASTNQTSMYLCASSLMKQGGNIQYFGAGTRLSVL.